This TCR beta chain derives from a study of blood T cell repertoires in COVID-19 (TCRdb year 2020). Study-level background: The collaborator samples originated in the United States, Italy and Spain and spanned the acute and convalescent phases of COVID-19. Where available, HLA class I and class II types were obtained from metadata supplied by the sample provider rather than from assay-based typing. The repertoires were released in a freely available public database intended as a resource for research on the immune response to SARS-CoV-2. The material from the prospective study consisted of cDNA or gDNA derived from T cells, B-cell-depleted T cells, or PBMCs. Samples came from the ongoing ImmuneRACE study (first 160 participants) plus 1,254 subjects from 6 global collaborators. The dataset comprised deeply sampled blood TCRbeta repertoires from subjects exposed to, actively infected with, or recovered from COVID-19. Nearly every sample came with metadata listing a de-identified subject ID, COVID-19 status, age in years and sex. The full study reports these points: How much clinical and demographic metadata was included differed by source and by participant, and the metadata was provided uncurated.

V is cut back by 6 bases and J by 7 bases, with 7 bases in the junction unmatched. CDR1 and CDR2, per the germline V gene, are MDHEN and SYDVKM. The CDR3 numbers 15 residues from cysteine through phenylalanine. Only the CDR3 DNA is retained, 45 bases long and in frame from the first base. TCRbeta CDR3 regions were amplified from genomic DNA using the immunoSEQ Assay, a bias-controlled multiplex PCR. Per the source publication's procedure: Nucleated cell counts per sample were estimated from amplification of reference gene primers within the assay. To quantify the absolute abundance of each unique TCRbeta CDR3 rearrangement, sequence reads were collapsed and filtered. For each sample, productive Simpson clonality was calculated as the square root of Simpson's diversity index over productive rearrangements. TCRdb took over this immuneACCESS table, retaining in-frame rearrangements with V and J assigned. Such tables are incomplete; in checked studies, under half of the missing clones stem from an unresolved V gene, and the remainder is unexplained. D and trimming were read from the DNA, whereas the V and J calls and clone size are those reported in that table. The sample data list 110,000 to 150,000 clones, and roughly 80% of these were observed just once. The biggest ten clones account for approximately 6.6% of the sample.

Whole blood was collected in K2EDTA tubes by collaborating institutions according to the institutions' own protocols. For TCRbeta analysis, collaborators shipped samples as frozen whole blood, isolated PBMCs, or DNA extracted from either of those sample types. A word on this clone: This clone's antigen is unknown. The sample holds no much larger clone one base away, and base qualities are not on file.

Rearrangement joined TRBV28 to TRBJ1-6, with 9 middle bases fitting TRBD1. This clonotype originated in a human donor in a cohort sampled during active COVID-19. Material: peripheral blood. The nucleotide sequence reads as follows: TGTGCCAGCAGCCAAACAGGGGGCTGGAATTCACCCCTCCACTTT. Its coded protein is CASSQTGGWNSPLHF.